These 28 T cell receptor beta chains share one sample of origin, sequenced in a study of T cells in Graves' hyperthyroidism and ophthalmopathy. RNA transcripts were the template for amplifying TCR beta CDR3 regions. Carried out on the TCR CDR3, a first-round RT-PCR used the HTBI primer set. Via MiXCR, TCRdb re-called the multiplex PCR reads, giving one row per CDR3 protein. The repertoire holds 730,000 or so distinct CDR3 sequences, 18% seen once, with around 17% in the top ten. Sequencing was done on a sample of blood. The receptor set was obtained from a woman between 50 and 59 years old with Graves' hyperthyroidism that later progressed to Graves' ophthalmopathy.

The chain couples TRBV20-1 to TRBJ2-3; tentative D call: TRBD1 (5 bases). CDR1 is DFQATT and CDR2 is SNEGSKA in the germline V gene (reference sequence). The length of the CDR3 is 12 residues. The ends were cut back, 5 bases at V and 3 bases at J, with 9 bases in the middle. The CDR3: CSAVRATDTQYF. The CDR3 coding sequence is TGCAGTGCTGTCAGGGCAACAGATACGCAGTATTTT.

J is TRBJ2-1 and V is TRBV30; D unclear. The germline V and J ends were trimmed by 4 bases and 0 bases, with 13 bases remaining between them. The CDR3 is made up of 15 amino acids. CDR1 GTSNPN and CDR2 SVGIG come from the germline V gene (reference sequence). The CDR3 DNA follows: TGTGCCTGGAAAAGGCCACCCAGCTCCTACAATGAGCAGTTCTTC. This sequence encodes CAWKRPPSSYNEQFF.

The CDR3 is CASSQGRGGPPHDTQYF. The DNA for the CDR3 is TGTGCCAGCAGCCAAGGACGCGGGGGGCCGCCACATGATACGCAGTATTTT. This chain connects TRBV3-1 to TRBJ2-3, with TRBD2 matching over 8 bases. The junction had 12 bases not matched to a gene; V was cut back by 1 base and J by 6 bases. There are 17 residues in the CDR3. Germline-derived CDR1 and CDR2 are LGHDT and YNNKEL (reference sequence).

J is TRBJ1-2 and V is TRBV19; D not resolved. Trimming took off 7 bases at V and 4 bases at J, with 13 bases between the two ends. Per germline, CDR1 LNHDA and CDR2 SQIVND (reference sequence). CDR3 length: 13 residues. The chain's CDR3 is CASTPLSVYGYTF. The CDR3 DNA reads as TGTGCCAGTACCCCCCTGTCAGTCTATGGCTACACCTTC.

This clonotype was found many times. This chain joins TRBV5-1 and TRBJ2-1; D is possibly TRBD1 (6 bases). The V gene lost 0 bases and the J gene lost 10 bases, with 20 bases spanning the gap. CDR3 length: 16 residues. Germline lookup yields CDR1 SGHRS and CDR2 YFSETQ. The CDR3: CASSLAMAGVNREQFF. The DNA for the CDR3 is TGCGCCAGCAGCTTGGCCATGGCAGGGGTTAATCGAGAGCAGTTCTTC.

This clonotype was counted many times. V usage is TRBV9 and J usage is TRBJ1-6, with D possibly being TRBD1 (5 bases). The CDR3 runs to 16 residues. The V end was cut by 2 bases, the J end by 14 bases, with 23 bases between. In germline, CDR1 is SGDLS, CDR2 YYNGEE. The CDR3 spells CASSVTRDDPFSALHF. The CDR3 DNA sequence: TGTGCCAGCAGCGTTACCCGGGACGACCCTTTTTCGGCCCTCCACTTT.

In this sample, this clonotype turned up many times. The chain recombines TRBV5-1 with TRBJ2-1, with D perhaps TRBD1 or TRBD2 (5 bases each). Germline CDR1 reads SGHRS; CDR2 reads YFSETQ. Trimming cost V 4 bases and J 8 bases, with 22 bases left between them. This CDR3 contains 16 residues. The CDR3 coding sequence is TGCGCCAGCAGCACAGGACACGGGGCCCGCGTTGATGAGCAGTTCTTC. It yields the protein CASSTGHGARVDEQFF. The variable domain in full, completed from reference TRBV5-1 and TRBJ2-1, reads KAGVTQTPRYLIKTRGQQVTLSCSPISGHRSVSWYQQTPGQGLQFLFEYFSETQRNKGNFPGRFSGRQFSNSRSEMNVSTLELGDSALYLCASSTGHGARVDEQFFGPGTRLTVL.

This clonotype was counted a few times. The rearrangement joins TRBV7-2 to TRBJ1-6; D perhaps matches TRBD1 (5 bases). Germline V lookup: CDR1 SGHTA, CDR2 FQGNSA. The V gene lost 7 bases and the J gene lost 7 bases, with 14 bases spanning the gap. CDR3 length: 14 residues. The DNA of the CDR3 is TGTGCCAGCACCAACAGCGGGGGGAATTCACCCCTCCACTTT. It yields the protein CASTNSGGNSPLHF.

With regard to this clonotype: The junction does not match germline at one end; this may be a read error. The chain employs TRBV19 and TRBJ1-2; D perhaps matches TRBD1 (6 bases). CDR1 is LNHDA, CDR2 SQIVND, per germline (reference sequence). The CDR3 runs 13 residues. The CDR3 coding sequence is TGTGCCAGTTGTATGAACAGGGCGGAGGGCTACACCTTC. The encoded protein is CASCMNRAEGYTF.

This clonotype was detected only a few times. The gene calls are TRBV6-1 and TRBJ1-2; D is unclear. V gave up 5 bases and J gave up 4 bases, with 17 bases separating them. Germline V gives CDR1 MNHNS, CDR2 SASEGT. The CDR3 is 15 residues long. CDR3 sequence: CASSIVGAAPYGYTF. In DNA form, the CDR3 reads TGTGCCAGCAGTATCGTTGGTGCAGCCCCCTATGGCTACACCTTC.

This clonotype was seen at least ten times. The chain uses TRBV30 and TRBJ2-2; 8 bases align to TRBD1. CDR1 GTSNPN and CDR2 SVGIG come from the germline V gene (reference sequence). The CDR3 contains 12 residues. V trimming: 4 bases; J trimming: 7 bases; junction bases outside the gene matches: 2. The CDR3 loop reads CAWKDRGGELFF. The CDR3 bases are TGTGCCTGGAAAGACAGGGGCGGGGAGCTGTTTTTT.

This clonotype was recorded at least ten times. The genes are TRBV20-1 and TRBJ1-2; D might be TRBD1 (6 bases). From germline, CDR1 is DFQATT and CDR2 SNEGSKA (reference sequence). Trimming cost V 4 bases and J 0 bases, with 9 bases left between them. CDR3 length equals 13 residues. The CDR3 DNA follows: TGCAGTGCTATTGAGGGGGCTAACTATGGCTACACCTTC. This translates into CSAIEGANYGYTF.

Note on this clonotype: The junction does not match germline at one end; this may be a read error. The chain couples TRBV7-2 to TRBJ2-7; D possibly matches TRBD1 or TRBD2 (5 bases each). The CDR3 is 13 amino acids. In germline, CDR1 is SGHTA, CDR2 FQGNSA. The CDR3 loop reads CASSPGTSFEQYF. Here the CDR3 DNA reads TGTGCCAGCAGCCCAGGGACCTCCTTCGAGCAGTACTTC.

This clonotype has at least ten counts. The V and J genes are TRBV3-1 and TRBJ1-1, with 7 bases that match TRBD1. This CDR3 contains 16 residues. The germline CDR1 and CDR2 sequences are LGHDT and YNNKEL (reference sequence). V was clipped by 4 bases and J by 1 base; unmatched bases: 9. The CDR3 DNA reads TGTGCCAGCAGCCCCAGTAAAGGGACAGCGAACACTGAAGCTTTCTTT. Translating it yields CASSPSKGTANTEAFF.

The V and J genes are TRBV3-1 and TRBJ2-7; TRBD1 is a possible D gene (6 bases). V gave up 5 bases and J gave up 4 bases, with 15 bases separating them. The germline CDR1 and CDR2 sequences are LGHDT and YNNKEL (reference sequence). The CDR3 consists of 14 residues. The CDR3 coding sequence is TGTGCCAGCAGCTCCCGGGACACGGTTTACGAGCAGTACTTC. It translates to CASSSRDTVYEQYF.

This clonotype was observed at least ten times. V and J are TRBV2 and TRBJ1-2; the match to TRBD1 covers 12 bases. Trimming took 11 bases from V and 3 from J; bases not matched to a gene: 10. This CDR3 contains 15 residues. Germline loops: CDR1 SNHLY, CDR2 FYNNEI. The CDR3 bases are TGTGCCCCGCCGGGACAGGGGGCTTCGGACTATGGCTACACCTTC. Its protein product is CAPPGQGASDYGYTF.

The chain carries TRBV4-2 and TRBJ2-3; 9 bases map to TRBD1. Germline V gives CDR1 LGHNA, CDR2 YNFKEQ. The CDR3 covers 18 residues. V dropped 3 bases and J dropped 2; count of bases not matched to a gene: 12. The CDR3 bases are TGTGCCAGCAGCCAGTTACCGGGACAGGGATTGGTCACAGATACGCAGTATTTT. It yields the protein CASSQLPGQGLVTDTQYF.

This clonotype was counted ten times or more. The chain uses TRBV30 and TRBJ2-1; 8 bases are a match to TRBD2. Germline CDR1 reads GTSNPN; CDR2 reads SVGIG (reference sequence). This CDR3 contains 14 residues. The trim removed 1 base at V and 4 bases at J, leaving 3 bases unmatched. The CDR3 DNA reads as TGTGCCTGGAGTGCTAGCGGGCGTTACAATGAGCAGTTCTTC. This translates into CAWSASGRYNEQFF.

The chain links TRBV29-1 to TRBJ1-1; tentative D call: TRBD1 (6 bases). The CDR3 is 14 amino acids. Germline CDR1 reads SQVTM; CDR2 reads ANQGSEA. V was clipped by 4 bases and J by 0 bases, with 12 bases between them. The CDR3 reads CSVVAGAMNTEAFF. As DNA, the CDR3 is TGCAGCGTTGTGGCGGGGGCCATGAACACTGAAGCTTTCTTT.

At least ten counts were recorded for this clonotype. The rearrangement uses TRBV18 and TRBJ2-7, with D possibly TRBD2 on 5 matching bases. Trimming removed 3 bases at V and 5 bases at J, with 14 bases between. This CDR3 is built from 14 residues. Germline-derived CDR1 and CDR2 are KGHSH and LQKENI. CDR3 coding DNA: TGTGCCAGCTCACCCGGGATCGCGGGCCACGAGCAGTACTTC. Protein product: CASSPGIAGHEQYF.

This clonotype was observed at least ten times. CDR3: CASTPGGSYYGYTF. The CDR3 DNA sequence: TGTGCCAGCACCCCAGGGGGCAGTTACTATGGCTACACCTTC. The chain couples TRBV11-2 to TRBJ1-2, with 8 bases identical to TRBD1. Per germline, CDR1 SGHAT and CDR2 FQNNGV. Germline trimming cut 7 bases from V and 3 bases from J; bases unmatched to any gene: 7. This CDR3 has 14 amino acids.

The chain couples TRBV10-3 to TRBJ1-1, with TRBD1 matching over 7 bases. Trimming took 3 bases from V and 11 from J; bases not matched to a gene: 6. Germline assignment: CDR1 ENHRY and CDR2 SYGVKD. This CDR3 comprises 12 residues. CDR3 region: CAISDLDRVAFF. CDR3 DNA sequence: TGTGCCATCAGTGACCTTGACAGGGTCGCTTTCTTT.

The CDR3 bases are TGTGCCAGCAGCCACGCGGGGGGGGCGTTAGATACGCAGTATTTT. Encoded protein: CASSHAGGALDTQYF. The chain links TRBV6-1 to TRBJ2-3; 9 bases map to TRBD2. Germline CDR1 reads MNHNS; CDR2 reads SASEGT. The CDR3 is 15 amino acids. V lost 6 bases and J lost 5; bases outside the gene matches: 9.

The table lists this clonotype with a few counts. The rearrangement links TRBV14 to TRBJ2-2; a possible D gene is TRBD2 (5 bases). The germline V gene encodes CDR1 SGHDN and CDR2 FVKESK. V gave up 2 bases and J gave up 6 bases, with 16 bases separating them. The CDR3 is 16 amino acids. CDR3 DNA: TGTGCCAGCAGCCAATACCGAGGGCCCGGGGCCGGGGAGCTGTTTTTT. This encodes CASSQYRGPGAGELFF. Filled out from reference TRBV14 and TRBJ2-2, the complete variable domain reads EAGVTQFPSHSVIEKGQTVTLRCDPISGHDNLYWYRRVMGKEIKFLLHFVKESKQDESGMPNNRFLAERTGGTYSTLKVQPAELEDSGVYFCASSQYRGPGAGELFFGEGSRLTVL.

This clonotype was seen more than once but under ten times. In DNA form, the CDR3 reads TGTGCCAGCAGTCTACAGGGGTCCGCCGGGGAGCTGTTTTTT. Its protein product is CASSLQGSAGELFF. This chain connects TRBV6-1 to TRBJ2-2; TRBD1 matches at 7 bases. Germline assignment: CDR1 MNHNS and CDR2 SASEGT. The CDR3 covers 14 residues. Losses at the gene ends were 5 bases for V and 6 bases for J; bases not matched to a gene: 6.

This clonotype showed up just a few times. The rearrangement uses TRBV6-1 and TRBJ1-1, with D unresolved. Looked up from germline, CDR1 is MNHNS and CDR2 is SASEGT. V was shortened by 2 bases and J by 5 bases, with 12 bases between the two germline ends. The CDR3 spans 14 residues. The CDR3 coding sequence is TGTGCCAGCAGTGAACGCGGTTTCGCGACTGAAGCTTTCTTT. Amino acids: CASSERGFATEAFF.

This clonotype was seen a handful of times. The rearrangement links TRBV5-1 to TRBJ1-1; D is ambiguous. Germline loops: CDR1 SGHRS, CDR2 YFSETQ. The CDR3 contains 15 residues. Trimming stripped 1 base from V and 1 base from J, with 11 bases between. The CDR3 sequence is CASSLLGGPNTEAFF. CDR3 in DNA: TGCGCCAGCAGCTTGTTGGGAGGGCCGAACACTGAAGCTTTCTTT.

This clonotype was counted many times. The chain couples TRBV7-2 to TRBJ2-5; D may be TRBD1 (7 bases). CDR3 length: 15 residues. Germline values: CDR1 SGHTA, CDR2 FQGNSA. With 5 bases removed from V and 2 bases from J, the gap between germline ends came to 15 bases. DNA for the CDR3: TGTGCCAGCAGCCTCCAGACAGGGACTCAAGAGACCCAGTACTTC. This gives the protein CASSLQTGTQETQYF.